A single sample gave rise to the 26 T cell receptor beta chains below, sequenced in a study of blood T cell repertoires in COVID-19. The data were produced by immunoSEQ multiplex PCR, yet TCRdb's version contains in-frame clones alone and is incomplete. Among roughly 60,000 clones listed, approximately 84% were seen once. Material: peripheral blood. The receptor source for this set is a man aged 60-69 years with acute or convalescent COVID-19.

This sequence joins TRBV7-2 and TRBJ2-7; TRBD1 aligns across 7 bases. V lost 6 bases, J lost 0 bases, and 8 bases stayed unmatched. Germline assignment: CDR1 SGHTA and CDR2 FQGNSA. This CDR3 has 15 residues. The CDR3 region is CASRVSTGISYEQYF. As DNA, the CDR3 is TGTGCCAGCAGGGTCTCGACAGGGATCTCCTACGAGCAGTACTTC.

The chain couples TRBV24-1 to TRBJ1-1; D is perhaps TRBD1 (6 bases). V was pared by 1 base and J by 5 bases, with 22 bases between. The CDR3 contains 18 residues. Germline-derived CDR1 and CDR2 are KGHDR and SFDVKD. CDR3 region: CATSDLRSVWGLRTEAFF. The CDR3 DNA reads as TGTGCCACCAGTGATTTAAGGTCGGTTTGGGGGCTGAGGACTGAAGCTTTCTTT.

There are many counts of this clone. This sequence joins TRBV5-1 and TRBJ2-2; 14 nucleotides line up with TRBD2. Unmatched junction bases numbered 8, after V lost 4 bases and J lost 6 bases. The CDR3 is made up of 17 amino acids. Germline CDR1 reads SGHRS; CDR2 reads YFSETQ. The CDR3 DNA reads TGCGCCAGCAGCGCCGGGACTAGCGGGGGCGTGGCCGGGGAGCTGTTTTTT. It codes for CASSAGTSGGVAGELFF.

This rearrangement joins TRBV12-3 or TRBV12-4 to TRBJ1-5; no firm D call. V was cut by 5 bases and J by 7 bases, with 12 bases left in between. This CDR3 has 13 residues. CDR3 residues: CASSLREGQPQHF. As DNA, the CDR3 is TGTGCCAGCAGTCTAAGGGAGGGACAGCCCCAGCATTTT.

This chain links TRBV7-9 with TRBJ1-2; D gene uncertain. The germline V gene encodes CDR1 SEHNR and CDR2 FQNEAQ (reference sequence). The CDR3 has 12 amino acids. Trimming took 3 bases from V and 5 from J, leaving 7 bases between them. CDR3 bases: TGTGCCAGCAGCTTTGAGTATTATGGCTACACCTTC. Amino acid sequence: CASSFEYYGYTF.

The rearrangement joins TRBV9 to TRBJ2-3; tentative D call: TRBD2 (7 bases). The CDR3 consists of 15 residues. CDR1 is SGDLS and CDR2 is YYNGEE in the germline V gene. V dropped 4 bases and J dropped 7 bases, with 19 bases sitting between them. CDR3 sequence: CASSPPSSGGNTQYF. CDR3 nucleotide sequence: TGTGCCAGCAGCCCTCCCTCCTCGGGGGGCAATACGCAGTATTTT.

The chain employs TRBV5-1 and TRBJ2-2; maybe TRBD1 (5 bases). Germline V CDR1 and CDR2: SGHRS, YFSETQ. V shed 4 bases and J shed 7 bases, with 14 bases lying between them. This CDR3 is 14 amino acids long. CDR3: CASSPGQGRGELFF. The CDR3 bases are TGCGCCAGCAGCCCTGGGCAGGGTCGCGGGGAGCTGTTTTTT.

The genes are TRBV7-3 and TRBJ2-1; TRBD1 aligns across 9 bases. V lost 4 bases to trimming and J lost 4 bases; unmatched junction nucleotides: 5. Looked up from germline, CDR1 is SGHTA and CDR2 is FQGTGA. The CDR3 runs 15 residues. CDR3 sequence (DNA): TGTGCCAGCAGCTATGCGGGACAGGGTTACAATGAGCAGTTCTTC. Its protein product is CASSYAGQGYNEQFF.

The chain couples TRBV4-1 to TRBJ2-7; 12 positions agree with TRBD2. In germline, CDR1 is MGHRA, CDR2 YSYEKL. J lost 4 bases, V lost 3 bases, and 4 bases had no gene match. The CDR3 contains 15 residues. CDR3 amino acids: CASSQTSGGLYEQYF. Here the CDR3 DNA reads TGCGCCAGCAGCCAGACTAGCGGGGGTCTTTACGAGCAGTACTTC.

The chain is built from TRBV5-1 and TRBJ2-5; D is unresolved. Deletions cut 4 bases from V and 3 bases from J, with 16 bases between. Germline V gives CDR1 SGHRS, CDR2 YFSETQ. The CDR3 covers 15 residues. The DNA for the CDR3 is TGCGCCAGCAGCCCCGTCCCCGGGTCGGAAGAGACCCAGTACTTC. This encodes CASSPVPGSEETQYF.

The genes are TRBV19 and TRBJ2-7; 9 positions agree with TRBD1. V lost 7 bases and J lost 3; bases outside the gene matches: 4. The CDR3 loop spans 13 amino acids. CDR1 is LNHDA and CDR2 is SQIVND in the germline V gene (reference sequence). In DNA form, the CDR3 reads TGTGCCAGTAAGGGGACAGGGTACTACGAGCAGTACTTC. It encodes CASKGTGYYEQYF.

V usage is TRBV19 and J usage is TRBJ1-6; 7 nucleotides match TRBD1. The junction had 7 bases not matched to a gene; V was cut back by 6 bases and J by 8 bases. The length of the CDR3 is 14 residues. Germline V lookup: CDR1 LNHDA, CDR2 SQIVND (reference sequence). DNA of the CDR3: TGTGCCAGTAGCCGACAGGGACTAGATTCACCCCTCCACTTT. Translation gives CASSRQGLDSPLHF.

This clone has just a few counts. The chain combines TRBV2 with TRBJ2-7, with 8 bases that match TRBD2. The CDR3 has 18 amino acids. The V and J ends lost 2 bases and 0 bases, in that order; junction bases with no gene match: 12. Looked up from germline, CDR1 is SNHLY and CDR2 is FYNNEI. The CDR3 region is CASSELGRGAYLSYEQYF. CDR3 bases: TGTGCCAGCAGTGAACTGGGGCGGGGGGCTTACCTCTCCTACGAGCAGTACTTC.

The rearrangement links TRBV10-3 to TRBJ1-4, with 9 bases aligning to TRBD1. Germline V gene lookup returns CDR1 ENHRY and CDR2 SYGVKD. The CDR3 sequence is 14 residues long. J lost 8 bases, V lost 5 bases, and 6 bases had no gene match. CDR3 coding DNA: TGTGCCATCAGTTCGGGGACAGGGAACGAAAAACTGTTTTTT. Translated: CAISSGTGNEKLFF.

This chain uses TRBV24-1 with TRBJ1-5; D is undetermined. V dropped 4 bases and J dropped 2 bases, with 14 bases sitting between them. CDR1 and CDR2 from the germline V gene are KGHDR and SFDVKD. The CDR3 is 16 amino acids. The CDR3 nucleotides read TGTGCCACCAGTGACCCCGCGGTAGGAGGCAATCAGCCCCAGCATTTT. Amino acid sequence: CATSDPAVGGNQPQHF.

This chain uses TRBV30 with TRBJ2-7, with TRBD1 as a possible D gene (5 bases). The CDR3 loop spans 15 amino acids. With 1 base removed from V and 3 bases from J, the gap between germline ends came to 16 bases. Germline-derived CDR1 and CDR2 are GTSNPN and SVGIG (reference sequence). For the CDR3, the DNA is TGTGCCTGGAGTGCCCCCCCAGGGTGGAACTACGAGCAGTACTTC. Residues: CAWSAPPGWNYEQYF.

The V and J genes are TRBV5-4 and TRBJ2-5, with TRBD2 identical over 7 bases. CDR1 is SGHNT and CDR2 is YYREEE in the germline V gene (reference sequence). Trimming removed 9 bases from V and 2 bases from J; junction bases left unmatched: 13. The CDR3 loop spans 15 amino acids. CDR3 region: CATVNLGGKQETQYF. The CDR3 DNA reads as TGTGCCACCGTCAACTTGGGAGGGAAACAAGAGACCCAGTACTTC.

The CDR3, as DNA: TGCGCCAGCAGAGGGGTGGAGGGAGTTCTGACTGAAGCTTTCTTT. It translates to CASRGVEGVLTEAFF. The chain links TRBV5-1 to TRBJ1-1; D is possibly TRBD1 (5 bases). Trimming stripped 5 bases from V and 5 bases from J, with 19 bases between. Germline V gene sequence: CDR1 SGHRS, CDR2 YFSETQ. This CDR3 has 15 residues.

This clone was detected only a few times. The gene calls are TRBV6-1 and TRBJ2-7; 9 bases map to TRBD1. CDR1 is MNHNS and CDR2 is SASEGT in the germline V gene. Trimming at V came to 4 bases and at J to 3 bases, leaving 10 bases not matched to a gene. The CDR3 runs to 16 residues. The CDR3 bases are TGTGCCAGCAGTGGTAAGGACAGGGGCAACCTCTACGAGCAGTACTTC. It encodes CASSGKDRGNLYEQYF.

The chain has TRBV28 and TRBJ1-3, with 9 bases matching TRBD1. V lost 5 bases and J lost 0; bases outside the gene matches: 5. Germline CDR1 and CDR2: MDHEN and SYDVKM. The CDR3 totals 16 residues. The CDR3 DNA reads TGTGCCAGCAGTCCACCGACAGGGGGCTCTGGAAACACCATATATTTT. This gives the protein CASSPPTGGSGNTIYF. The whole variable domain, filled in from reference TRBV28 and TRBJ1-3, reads DVKVTQSSRYLVKRTGEKVFLECVQDMDHENMFWYRQDPGLGLRLIYFSYDVKMKEKGDIPEGYSVSREKKERFSLILESASTNQTSMYLCASSPPTGGSGNTIYFGEGSWLTVV.

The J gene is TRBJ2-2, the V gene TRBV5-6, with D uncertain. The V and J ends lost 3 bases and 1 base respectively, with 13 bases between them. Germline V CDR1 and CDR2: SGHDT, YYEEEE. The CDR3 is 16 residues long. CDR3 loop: CASSSLVTLNTGELFF. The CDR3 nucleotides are TGTGCCAGCAGCTCCCTCGTGACTTTGAACACCGGGGAGCTGTTTTTT.

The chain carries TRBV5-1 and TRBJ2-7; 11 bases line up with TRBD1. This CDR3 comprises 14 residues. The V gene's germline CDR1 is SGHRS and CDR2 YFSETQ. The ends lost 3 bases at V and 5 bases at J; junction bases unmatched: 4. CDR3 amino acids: CASSSRTGGNEQYF. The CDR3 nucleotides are TGCGCCAGCAGCTCGCGGACAGGGGGCAACGAGCAGTACTTC.

The CDR3: CASSEAWGGPIFF. As DNA, the CDR3 is TGTGCCAGCAGTGAAGCCTGGGGGGGGCCAATATTCTTC. The chain employs TRBV6-1 and TRBJ2-1; D possibly corresponds to TRBD2 (7 bases). With 0 bases removed from V and 16 bases from J, the gap between germline ends came to 16 bases. In germline, CDR1 is MNHNS, CDR2 SASEGT. The CDR3 extends over 13 amino acids.

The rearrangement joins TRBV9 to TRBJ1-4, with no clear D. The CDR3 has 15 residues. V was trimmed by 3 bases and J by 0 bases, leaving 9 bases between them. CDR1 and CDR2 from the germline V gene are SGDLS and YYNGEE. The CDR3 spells CASSASPATNEKLFF. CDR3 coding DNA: TGTGCCAGCAGCGCCTCTCCTGCAACTAATGAAAAACTGTTTTTT. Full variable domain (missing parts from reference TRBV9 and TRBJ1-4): DSGVTQTPKHLITATGQRVTLRCSPRSGDLSVYWYQQSLDQGLQFLIQYYNGEERAKGNILERFSAQQFPDLHSELNLSSLELGDSALYFCASSASPATNEKLFFGSGTQLSVL.

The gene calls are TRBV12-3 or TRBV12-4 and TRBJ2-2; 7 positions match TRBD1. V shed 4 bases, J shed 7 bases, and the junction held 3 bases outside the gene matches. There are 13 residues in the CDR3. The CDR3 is CASSWTGFGELFF. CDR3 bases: TGTGCCAGCAGTTGGACAGGCTTCGGGGAGCTGTTTTTT.

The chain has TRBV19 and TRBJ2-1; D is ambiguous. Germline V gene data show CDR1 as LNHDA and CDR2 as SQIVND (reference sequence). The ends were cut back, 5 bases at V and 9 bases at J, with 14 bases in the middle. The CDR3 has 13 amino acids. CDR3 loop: CASSFSNVGEQFF. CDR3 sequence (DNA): TGTGCCAGTAGTTTTAGTAATGTCGGTGAGCAGTTCTTC.